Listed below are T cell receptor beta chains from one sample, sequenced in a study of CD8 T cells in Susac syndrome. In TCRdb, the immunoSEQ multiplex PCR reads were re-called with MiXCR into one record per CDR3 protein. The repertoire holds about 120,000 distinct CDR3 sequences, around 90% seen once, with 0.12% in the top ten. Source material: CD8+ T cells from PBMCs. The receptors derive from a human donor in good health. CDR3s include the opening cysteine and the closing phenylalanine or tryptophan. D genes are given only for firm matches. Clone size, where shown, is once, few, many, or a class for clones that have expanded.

CDR3: CASGRALNEQFF; DNA: TGTGCCAGTGGGAGGGCCCTCAATGAGCAGTTCTTC; length: 12; J: TRBJ2-1; V: TRBV27; size: once; D: TRBD2
CDR3: CASGHTGVETQYF; DNA: TGTGCCAGCGGCCACACAGGGGTAGAGACCCAGTACTTC; length: 13; J: TRBJ2-5; V: TRBV25-1; size: -; D: TRBD1
CDR3: CSAGRQGAWETQYF; DNA: TGCAGTGCTGGGAGACAGGGGGCTTGGGAGACCCAGTACTTC; length: 14; J: TRBJ2-5; V: TRBV20-1; size: -; D: TRBD1
CDR3: CASSQAGRAPALYGYTF; DNA: TGTGCCAGCAGCCAAGCGGGCAGGGCCCCAGCTCTCTATGGCTACACCTTC; length: 17; J: TRBJ1-2; V: TRBV14; size: -; D: -
CDR3: CSGDRGLDYGYTF; DNA: TGCAGTGGAGACAGGGGGCTCGACTATGGCTACACCTTC; length: 13; J: TRBJ1-2; V: TRBV20-1; size: -; D: TRBD1
CDR3: CSARRGANTGELFF; DNA: TGCAGTGCTAGGCGGGGTGCGAACACCGGGGAGCTGTTTTTT; length: 14; J: TRBJ2-2; V: TRBV20-1; size: -; D: -
CDR3: CASSPLLSRQETQYF; DNA: TGTGCCAGCAGCCCGTTACTATCCCGTCAAGAGACCCAGTACTTC; length: 15; J: TRBJ2-5; V: TRBV7-2; size: -; D: -
CDR3: CATSREPYNQPQHF; DNA: TGTGCCACCAGCAGAGAGCCCTACAATCAGCCCCAGCATTTT; length: 14; J: TRBJ1-5; V: TRBV15; size: -; D: -
CDR3: CASSYGVETGEQYF; DNA: TGTGCCAGCAGTTACGGGGTGGAGACAGGCGAGCAGTACTTC; length: 14; J: TRBJ2-7; V: TRBV6-2/TRBV6-3; size: -; D: -
CDR3: CASSGSPGNQPQHF; DNA: TGTGCCAGCAGTGGCTCCCCCGGCAATCAGCCCCAGCATTTT; length: 14; J: TRBJ1-5; V: TRBV6-4; size: -; D: -
CDR3: CSAAPLSGSYEQYF; DNA: TGCAGTGCTGCCCCCCTGTCGGGCTCCTACGAGCAGTACTTC; length: 14; J: TRBJ2-7; V: TRBV20-1; size: -; D: -
CDR3: CASSERTGTSRAFF; DNA: TGTGCCAGCAGTGAAAGGACAGGGACTTCGAGGGCTTTCTTT; length: 14; J: TRBJ1-1; V: TRBV6-1; size: -; D: TRBD1
CDR3: CASSLALAYEQYF; DNA: TGTGCCAGCAGCTTAGCGCTCGCCTACGAGCAGTACTTC; length: 13; J: TRBJ2-7; V: TRBV7-2; size: -; D: -
CDR3: CASRTGTAFYGYTF; DNA: TGTGCCAGCAGAACCGGGACAGCTTTCTATGGCTACACCTTC; length: 14; J: TRBJ1-2; V: TRBV6-2/TRBV6-3; size: -; D: TRBD1
CDR3: CASSPPKPGNHHSYEQYF; DNA: TGTGCCAGCTCACCCCCTAAGCCGGGTAACCACCATTCCTACGAGCAGTACTTC; length: 18; J: TRBJ2-7; V: TRBV18; size: -; D: -
CDR3: CASSQVNSVPDTQYF; DNA: TGTGCCAGCAGCCAAGTTAATAGCGTACCAGATACGCAGTATTTT; length: 15; J: TRBJ2-3; V: TRBV3-1; size: -; D: -